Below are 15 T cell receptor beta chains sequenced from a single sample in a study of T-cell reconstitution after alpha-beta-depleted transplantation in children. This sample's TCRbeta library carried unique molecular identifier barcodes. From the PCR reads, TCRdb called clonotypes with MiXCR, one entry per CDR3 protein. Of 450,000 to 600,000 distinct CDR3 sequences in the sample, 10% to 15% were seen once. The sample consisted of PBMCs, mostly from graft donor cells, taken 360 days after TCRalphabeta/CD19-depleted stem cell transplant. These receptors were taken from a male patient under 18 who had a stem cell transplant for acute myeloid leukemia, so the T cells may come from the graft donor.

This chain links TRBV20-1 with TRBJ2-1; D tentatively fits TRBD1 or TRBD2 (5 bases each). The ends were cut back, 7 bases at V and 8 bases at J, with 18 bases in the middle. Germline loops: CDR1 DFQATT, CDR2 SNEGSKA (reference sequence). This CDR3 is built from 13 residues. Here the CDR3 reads CSEVGAGYDEQFF. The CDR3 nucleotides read TGCAGTGAGGTCGGGGCGGGTTACGATGAGCAGTTCTTC.

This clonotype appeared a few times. CDR3 sequence (DNA): TGCACTGGAGCCGACAGGGACTCCTACGAGCAGTACTTC. This translates into CTGADRDSYEQYF. The chain links TRBV20-1 to TRBJ2-7; TRBD1 matches at 7 bases. This CDR3 spans 13 amino acids. Germline V CDR1 and CDR2: DFQATT, SNEGSKA (reference sequence).

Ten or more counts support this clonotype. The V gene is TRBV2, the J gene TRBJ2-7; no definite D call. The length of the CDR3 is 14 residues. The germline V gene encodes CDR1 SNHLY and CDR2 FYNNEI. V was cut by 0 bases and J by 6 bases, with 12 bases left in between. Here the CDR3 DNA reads TGTGCCAGCAGTGAAGCCTTGCAGTCGGGCGAGCAGTACTTC. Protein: CASSEALQSGEQYF.

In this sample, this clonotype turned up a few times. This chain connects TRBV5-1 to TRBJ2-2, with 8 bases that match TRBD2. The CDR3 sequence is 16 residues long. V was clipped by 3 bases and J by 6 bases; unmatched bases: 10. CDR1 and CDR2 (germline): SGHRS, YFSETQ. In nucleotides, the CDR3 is TGCGCCAGCAGCTCTGGACTAGCCCTCCCAGCCGGGGAGCTGTTTTTT. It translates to CASSSGLALPAGELFF.

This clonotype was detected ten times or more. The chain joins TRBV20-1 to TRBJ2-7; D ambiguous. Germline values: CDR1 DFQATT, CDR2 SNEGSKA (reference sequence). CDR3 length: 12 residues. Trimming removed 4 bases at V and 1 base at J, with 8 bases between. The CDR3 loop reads CSAKSNSYEQYF. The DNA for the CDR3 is TGCAGTGCTAAATCAAATTCCTACGAGCAGTACTTC.

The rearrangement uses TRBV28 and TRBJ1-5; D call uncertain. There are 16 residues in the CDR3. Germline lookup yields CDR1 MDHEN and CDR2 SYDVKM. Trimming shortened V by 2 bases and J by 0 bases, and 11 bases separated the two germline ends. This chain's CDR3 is CASSLVGSFSNQPQHF. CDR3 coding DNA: TGTGCCAGCAGTTTAGTAGGGTCCTTTAGCAATCAGCCCCAGCATTTT.

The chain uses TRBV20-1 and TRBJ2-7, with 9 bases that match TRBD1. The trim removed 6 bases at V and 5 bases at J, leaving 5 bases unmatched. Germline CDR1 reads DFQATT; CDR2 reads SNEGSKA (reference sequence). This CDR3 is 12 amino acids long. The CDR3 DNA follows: TGCAGTGCCGGGGACAGGGCCCACGAGCAGTACTTC. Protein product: CSAGDRAHEQYF.

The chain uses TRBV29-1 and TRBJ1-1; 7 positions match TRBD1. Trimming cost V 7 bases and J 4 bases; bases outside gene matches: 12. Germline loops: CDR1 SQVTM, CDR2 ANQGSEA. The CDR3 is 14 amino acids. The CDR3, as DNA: TGCAGCGGCGAGGAAGGGGGCTGGGGCACTGAAGCTTTCTTT. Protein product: CSGEEGGWGTEAFF.

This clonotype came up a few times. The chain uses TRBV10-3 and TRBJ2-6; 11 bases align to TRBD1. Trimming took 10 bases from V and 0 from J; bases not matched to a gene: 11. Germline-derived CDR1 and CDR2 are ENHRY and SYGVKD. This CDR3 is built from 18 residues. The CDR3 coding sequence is TGTGCCACTGGACAGGGGGCCCCACTACTCTCTGGGGCCAACGTCCTGACTTTC. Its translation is CATGQGAPLLSGANVLTF.

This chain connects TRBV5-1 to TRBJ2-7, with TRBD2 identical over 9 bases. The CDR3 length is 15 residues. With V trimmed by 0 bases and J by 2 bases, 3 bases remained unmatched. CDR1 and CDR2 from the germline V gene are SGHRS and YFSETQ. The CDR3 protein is CASSLASGNAYEQYF. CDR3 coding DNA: TGCGCCAGCAGCTTGGCTAGCGGGAACGCCTACGAGCAGTACTTC.

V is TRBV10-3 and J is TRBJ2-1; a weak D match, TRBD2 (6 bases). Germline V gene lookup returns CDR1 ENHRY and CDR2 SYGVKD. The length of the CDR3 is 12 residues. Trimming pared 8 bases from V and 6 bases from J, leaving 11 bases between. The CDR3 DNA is TGTGCCATCCAGTCGGGAGCCAATGAGCAGTTCTTC. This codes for CAIQSGANEQFF.

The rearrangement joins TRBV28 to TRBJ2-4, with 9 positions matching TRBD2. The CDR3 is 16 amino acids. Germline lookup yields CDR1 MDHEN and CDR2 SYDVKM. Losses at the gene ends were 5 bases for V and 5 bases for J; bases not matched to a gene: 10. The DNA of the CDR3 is TGTGCCAGCAGTCCTCTAGCGGGATCGGGGCAAAACATTCAGTACTTC. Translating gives CASSPLAGSGQNIQYF.

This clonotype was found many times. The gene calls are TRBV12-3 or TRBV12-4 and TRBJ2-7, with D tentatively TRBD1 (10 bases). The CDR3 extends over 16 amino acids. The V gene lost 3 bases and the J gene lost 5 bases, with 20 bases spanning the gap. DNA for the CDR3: TGTGCCAGCAGTTTGCTAGCGGGACAGGGGAATAACGAGCAGTACTTC. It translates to CASSLLAGQGNNEQYF.

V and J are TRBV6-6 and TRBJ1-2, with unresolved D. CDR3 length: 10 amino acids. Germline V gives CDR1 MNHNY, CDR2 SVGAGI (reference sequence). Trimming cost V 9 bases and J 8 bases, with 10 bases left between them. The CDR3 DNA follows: TGTGCCAGTTTAGATGGAGGCTACACCTTC. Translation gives CASLDGGYTF.

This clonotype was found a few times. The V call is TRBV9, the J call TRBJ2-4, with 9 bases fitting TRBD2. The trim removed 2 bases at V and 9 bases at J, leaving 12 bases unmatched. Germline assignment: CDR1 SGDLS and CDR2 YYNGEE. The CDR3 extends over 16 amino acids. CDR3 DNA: TGTGCCAGCAGCGTCGGGGTAGCGGGAGAGCAGAGCATTCAGTACTTC. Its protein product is CASSVGVAGEQSIQYF.